The next 13 T cell receptor beta chains were all read from a single sample in a study of early T cells in non-severe SARS-CoV-2 infection. TCRdb used MiXCR to reprocess the 5' RACE reads, holding one entry per CDR3 protein. This sample has over 45,000 distinct CDR3 sequences; about 15% occur once, and the top ten carry roughly 4.3%. The material was whole blood, obtained at baseline. The receptors were gathered from an adult who was a healthcare worker with PCR-confirmed SARS-CoV-2 infection or an uninfected control (not recorded which).

There are a few counts of this clonotype. This rearrangement joins TRBV6-6 to TRBJ2-1; 7 bases match TRBD1. V shed 6 bases and J 2 bases; nucleotides not matched to a gene: 10. The CDR3 is 16 residues long. CDR1 is MNHNY and CDR2 is SVGAGI in the germline V gene (reference sequence). In nucleotides, the CDR3 is TGTGCCAGCAGCCCACCCGACAGGGTAGCCTACAATGAGCAGTTCTTC. This sequence encodes CASSPPDRVAYNEQFF.

This clonotype was observed a handful of times. This chain uses TRBV20-1 with TRBJ2-7; 8 bases fit TRBD2. CDR1 DFQATT and CDR2 SNEGSKA come from the germline V gene (reference sequence). There are 14 residues in the CDR3. The trim removed 2 bases at V and 3 bases at J, leaving 6 bases unmatched. The CDR3 here is CSARPPRGGYEQYF. CDR3 in DNA: TGCAGTGCTAGACCTCCCCGGGGGGGCTACGAGCAGTACTTC.

This clonotype was detected a few times. This rearrangement joins TRBV19 to TRBJ2-5; D unresolved. The CDR3 has 16 residues. Per the germline V gene, CDR1 is LNHDA and CDR2 is SQIVND (reference sequence). Trimming pared 6 bases from V and 4 bases from J, leaving 21 bases between. This CDR3 reads CASSPRSGISRETQYF. As DNA, the CDR3 is TGTGCCAGTAGCCCCCGTTCGGGTATCAGTCGAGAGACCCAGTACTTC.

In DNA form, the CDR3 reads TGTGCCAGCAGCCCGCCCAACACCGGGGAGCTGTTTTTT. It codes for CASSPPNTGELFF. The chain has TRBV13 and TRBJ2-2; D is undetermined. The CDR3 spans 13 residues. The V and J ends lost 5 bases and 2 bases respectively, with 6 bases between them. Germline values: CDR1 PRHDT, CDR2 FYEKMQ (reference sequence).

The rearrangement links TRBV7-2 to TRBJ1-2, with unresolved D. Germline loops: CDR1 SGHTA, CDR2 FQGNSA. There are 13 residues in the CDR3. The ends were cut back, 5 bases at V and 4 bases at J, with 11 bases in the middle. CDR3 nucleotides: TGTGCCAGCAGCCCCGGATCCTCCTATGGCTACACCTTC. This codes for CASSPGSSYGYTF.

In this sample, this clonotype turned up a few times. The chain carries TRBV2 and TRBJ2-7; D is unclear. The germline CDR1 and CDR2 sequences are SNHLY and FYNNEI. V gave up 4 bases and J gave up 4 bases, with 2 bases separating them. The length of the CDR3 is 10 residues. The CDR3 loop is CASSVYEQYF. The CDR3 region has the DNA TGTGCCAGCAGTGTATACGAGCAGTACTTC.

This clonotype was counted only a few times. V and J are TRBV7-2 and TRBJ2-7; D may be TRBD1 (6 bases). CDR1 SGHTA and CDR2 FQGNSA come from the germline V gene. CDR3 length: 13 amino acids. The germline V and J ends were trimmed by 4 bases and 6 bases, with 13 bases remaining between them. The CDR3 DNA reads TGTGCCAGCAGCTCCGGTACAGGGCGCGAGCAGTACTTC. It is translated as CASSSGTGREQYF.

This clonotype has a count of ten or more. The genes are TRBV7-2 and TRBJ2-2; no definite D call. The length of the CDR3 is 14 residues. Germline values: CDR1 SGHTA, CDR2 FQGNSA. V was cut by 1 base and J by 5 bases, with 8 bases left in between. The CDR3 region has the DNA TGTGCCAGCAGCTTAGGACGTTCAACCGGGGAGCTGTTTTTT. Its protein product is CASSLGRSTGELFF.

This clonotype has a handful of counts. V usage is TRBV5-1 and J usage is TRBJ1-4; TRBD1 might be the D (5 bases). This CDR3 contains 15 residues. Trimming removed 4 bases from V and 5 bases from J, with 15 bases in between. Germline V gene sequence: CDR1 SGHRS, CDR2 YFSETQ. The CDR3 is CASSPRGTQNEKLFF. The CDR3 bases are TGCGCCAGCAGCCCTCGCGGGACTCAGAATGAAAAACTGTTTTTT. The entire variable domain, with the rest obtained from reference TRBV5-1 and TRBJ1-4, is as follows: KAGVTQTPRYLIKTRGQQVTLSCSPISGHRSVSWYQQTPGQGLQFLFEYFSETQRNKGNFPGRFSGRQFSNSRSEMNVSTLELGDSALYLCASSPRGTQNEKLFFGSGTQLSVL.

The chain recombines TRBV7-6 with TRBJ2-1; D may correspond to TRBD1 or TRBD2 (6 bases each). The germline gives CDR1 SGHVS, CDR2 FNYEAQ. V was trimmed by 2 bases and J by 7 bases, leaving 15 bases between them. The length of the CDR3 is 15 residues. The CDR3 DNA reads TGTGCCAGCAGCTTATTCGGGGGCAGGGCGAATGAGCAGTTCTTC. Its protein product is CASSLFGGRANEQFF. Looking up the rest from reference TRBV7-6 and TRBJ2-1 gives the full variable domain: GAGVSQSPRYKVTKRGQDVALRCDPISGHVSLYWYRQALGQGPEFLTYFNYEAQQDKSGLPNDRFSAERPEGSISTLTIQRTEQRDSAMYRCASSLFGGRANEQFFGPGTRLTVL.

At least ten counts were recorded for this clonotype. The V and J genes are TRBV20-1 and TRBJ2-1; tentative D call: TRBD1 (6 bases). From germline, CDR1 is DFQATT and CDR2 SNEGSKA (reference sequence). Trimming cost V 6 bases and J 6 bases, with 24 bases left between them. There are 16 residues in the CDR3. The CDR3 reads CSATPLPGVFANEQFF. CDR3 in DNA: TGCAGTGCCACCCCTTTGCCAGGGGTGTTTGCCAATGAGCAGTTCTTC.

This clonotype was seen only a few times. The genes are TRBV21-1 and TRBJ1-4. TRBV21-1 is a listed pseudogene. This CDR3 comprises 16 residues. CDR3 nucleotide sequence: TGTGCCAGCAGCCCCCCCCACGGGGCCCCGAATGAAAAACTGTTTTTT. As protein: CASSPPHGAPNEKLFF.

CDR3 loop: CASSLTGVSISEQYF. Written as DNA, the CDR3 is TGCGCCAGCAGCCTAACAGGGGTGTCAATTAGCGAGCAGTACTTC. The chain carries TRBV5-1 and TRBJ2-7; 7 bases are shared with TRBD1. Per germline, CDR1 SGHRS and CDR2 YFSETQ. J lost 6 bases, V lost 4 bases, and 13 bases had no gene match. The CDR3 totals 15 residues.